This T cell receptor beta chain was identified during a study of early T cells in non-severe SARS-CoV-2 infection. Whole-study context: With bulk RNA from unsorted whole blood as input, sequencing yielded unpaired chains.

TCRdb re-called the 5' RACE reads through MiXCR, storing one row per CDR3 protein. The data contain 65,000 to 85,000 distinct CDR3 sequences, 8% to 10% of them singletons. The V and J ends lost 1 base and 5 bases, in that order; junction bases with no gene match: 6. CDR1 and CDR2 (germline): LGHDT, YNNKEL (reference sequence). The length of the CDR3 is 16 residues. As regards this clonotype: Its cognate antigen is unknown.

Whole-study results and caveats: Private and CD4 specificities were missed by VDJdb matching, skewed to anti-spike CD8.

This receptor was obtained from an adult who was a healthcare worker with PCR-confirmed SARS-CoV-2 infection or an uninfected control (not recorded which). The rearrangement joins TRBV3-1 to TRBJ2-1; 9 nucleotides align to TRBD2. The input for sequencing was whole blood, taken at baseline. CDR3 bases: TGTGCCAGCAGCCAAGGAATCGCTAGCGGGGACAATGAGCAGTTCTTC. This gives the protein CASSQGIASGDNEQFF.